Below are 32 T cell receptor beta chains sequenced from a single sample in a study of blood T cell repertoires in COVID-19 (TCRdb year 2020). Library preparation employed the immunoSEQ multiplex PCR assay. TCRdb's version of the immuneACCESS table is confined to in-frame rearrangements and falls short of the full clone set. An unresolved V gene accounts for under half of the shortfall where checked; the remainder is of unknown origin. In this sample the table shows approximately 74,000 clones, 79% of which occur a single time. 15% to 20% of the sample belongs to the ten largest clones. The sequenced sample consisted of peripheral blood. These TCRs come from a man aged 55 to 69 with acute or convalescent COVID-19.

The V gene is TRBV20-1, the J gene TRBJ2-1, with a possible D match to TRBD2 (5 bases). V was shortened by 3 bases and J by 6 bases, with 18 bases between the two germline ends. CDR1 is DFQATT, CDR2 SNEGSKA, per germline (reference sequence). The CDR3 covers 15 residues. The CDR3 nucleotides are TGCAGTGCTAGTTTGATACATCGACGGGGCAATGAGCAGTTCTTC. This gives the protein CSASLIHRRGNEQFF.

J is TRBJ1-5 and V is TRBV3-1 (or the pseudogene TRBV3-2), with D maybe TRBD1 (6 bases). The germline V gene encodes CDR1 LGHDT and CDR2 YNNKEL (reference sequence). V was clipped by 5 bases and J by 5 bases, with 13 bases between them. The CDR3 spans 14 residues. CDR3 loop: CASSGRDTYQPQHF. CDR3 bases: TGTGCCAGCAGCGGCAGGGACACTTATCAGCCCCAGCATTTT.

This clone was observed a few times. The chain has TRBV30 and TRBJ1-2, with D unresolved. This CDR3 is 12 amino acids long. Trimming cost V 2 bases and J 5 bases, with 9 bases left between them. Germline CDR1 reads GTSNPN; CDR2 reads SVGIG (reference sequence). CDR3 nucleotides: TGTGCCTGGAGTAGAAGCTTTTATGGCTACACCTTC. The encoded protein is CAWSRSFYGYTF.

The chain joins TRBV6-5 to TRBJ2-3; D gene ambiguous. CDR1 MNHEY and CDR2 SVGAGI come from the germline V gene. The CDR3 runs to 15 residues. Trimming removed 0 bases at V and 5 bases at J, with 12 bases between. The chain's CDR3 is CASSYSMAAQDTQYF. The CDR3 nucleotides are TGTGCCAGCAGTTACTCGATGGCCGCTCAAGATACGCAGTATTTT.

The CDR3 DNA reads as TGTGCCAGCAGCTTACTGACCGGGACACGCACAGATACGCAGTATTTT. The encoded protein is CASSLLTGTRTDTQYF. This rearrangement joins TRBV5-4 to TRBJ2-3, with D possibly being TRBD1 (6 bases). V lost 2 bases to trimming and J lost 1 base, with 14 bases between them. The CDR3 runs to 16 residues. Germline lookup yields CDR1 SGHNT and CDR2 YYREEE (reference sequence).

This chain connects TRBV30 to TRBJ1-2, with D uncertain. V was shortened by 0 bases and J by 13 bases, with 12 bases between the two germline ends. Looked up from germline, CDR1 is GTSNPN and CDR2 is SVGIG (reference sequence). The CDR3 length is 11 residues. CDR3 residues: CAWSVLGPFTF. As DNA, the CDR3 is TGTGCCTGGAGTGTACTAGGTCCCTTCACCTTC.

This chain links TRBV6-5 with TRBJ1-5, with D possibly TRBD1 on 5 matching bases. This CDR3 is built from 15 residues. With 0 bases removed from V and 2 bases from J, the gap between germline ends came to 8 bases. Germline CDR1 reads MNHEY; CDR2 reads SVGAGI. The CDR3 is CASSYSDRGNQPQHF. For the CDR3, the DNA is TGTGCCAGCAGTTACTCAGACAGAGGCAATCAGCCCCAGCATTTT.

This chain connects TRBV29-1 to TRBJ2-6, with unresolved D. The germline V gene has CDR1 SQVTM and CDR2 ANQGSEA. The V and J ends lost 5 bases and 1 base respectively, with 3 bases between them. The CDR3 spans 12 residues. CDR3 in amino acids: CSVYSGANVLTF. In DNA form, the CDR3 reads TGCAGCGTTTATTCTGGGGCCAACGTCCTGACTTTC.

This chain joins TRBV6-5 and TRBJ2-1; 9 positions match TRBD1. With V trimmed by 7 bases and J by 4 bases, 5 bases remained unmatched. This CDR3 is 14 amino acids long. Germline V gene lookup returns CDR1 MNHEY and CDR2 SVGAGI. CDR3 amino acids: CASTGTGNYNEQFF. In DNA, the CDR3 is TGTGCCAGCACCGGGACAGGGAATTACAATGAGCAGTTCTTC.

Details on this clone: Other nucleotide sequences from this sample produce the same CDR3. The genes are TRBV5-1 and TRBJ1-1; 9 nucleotides match TRBD1. This CDR3 is 14 amino acids long. CDR1 SGHRS and CDR2 YFSETQ come from the germline V gene. V gave up 2 bases and J gave up 5 bases; unmatched junction bases: 4. Here the CDR3 DNA reads TGCGCCAGCAGCTTACAGGGGGCGCGGACTGAAGCTTTCTTT. It yields the protein CASSLQGARTEAFF.

The chain joins TRBV4-2 to TRBJ1-5, with D uncertain. V lost 1 base to trimming and J lost 7 bases, with 11 bases between them. Germline loops: CDR1 LGHNA, CDR2 YNFKEQ. The length of the CDR3 is 14 residues. CDR3: CASSQGTAAQPQHF. The CDR3 DNA sequence: TGTGCCAGCAGCCAAGGAACAGCGGCCCAGCCCCAGCATTTT.

This clone was seen a few times. The J gene is TRBJ1-6, the V gene TRBV4-3, with D perhaps TRBD1 (6 bases). The germline V gene encodes CDR1 LGHNA and CDR2 YSLEER. V was pared by 3 bases and J by 4 bases, with 13 bases between. CDR3 length equals 16 residues. CDR3 bases: TGCGCCAGCAGCCATCGTCGGACAGCGTATAATTCACCCCTCCACTTT. It yields the protein CASSHRRTAYNSPLHF.

The V gene is TRBV27, the J gene TRBJ1-2; TRBD1 matches 12 bases. Losses at the gene ends were 3 bases for V and 2 bases for J; bases not matched to a gene: 4. The CDR3 totals 16 residues. Germline CDR1 and CDR2: MNHEY and SMNVEV (reference sequence). The CDR3 loop is CASSFTGQGANYGYTF. The DNA for the CDR3 is TGTGCCAGCAGTTTTACGGGACAGGGGGCCAACTATGGCTACACCTTC.

This clone was seen only a few times. The chain joins TRBV5-5 to TRBJ1-2, with 9 bases identical to TRBD1. Germline CDR1 and CDR2: SGHKS and YYEKEE (reference sequence). The CDR3 sequence is 15 residues long. Trimming removed 4 bases from V and 3 bases from J; junction bases left unmatched: 7. The CDR3 sequence: CASSPNRGRDYGYTF. The DNA for the CDR3 is TGTGCCAGCAGCCCCAACAGGGGGCGCGACTATGGCTACACCTTC.

This chain joins TRBV4-2 and TRBJ2-6, with 8 bases matching TRBD1. With V trimmed by 4 bases and J by 1 base, 6 bases remained unmatched. The germline V gene encodes CDR1 LGHNA and CDR2 YNFKEQ. This CDR3 contains 17 residues. CDR3 sequence (DNA): TGTGCCAGCAGCCCAGGGGGCGAGGTGTCTGGGGCCAACGTCCTGACTTTC. This codes for CASSPGGEVSGANVLTF.

The chain uses TRBV7-2 and TRBJ2-3; 8 positions match TRBD1. Germline V gene lookup returns CDR1 SGHTA and CDR2 FQGNSA. This CDR3 has 15 amino acids. V shed 0 bases and J 7 bases; nucleotides not matched to a gene: 6. This CDR3 reads CASSLAGQGKHTQYF. For the CDR3, the DNA is TGTGCCAGCAGCTTAGCTGGACAGGGTAAGCATACGCAGTATTTT.

The sample holds a few counts of this clone. V and J are TRBV6-6 and TRBJ1-2; TRBD1 matches at 7 bases. The CDR3 totals 13 residues. Germline loops: CDR1 MNHNY, CDR2 SVGAGI (reference sequence). Trimming took 1 base from V and 7 from J; bases not matched to a gene: 3. CDR3 in amino acids: CASSYLTGFGYTF. As DNA, the CDR3 is TGTGCCAGCAGTTACTTGACAGGGTTTGGCTACACCTTC.

The chain is built from TRBV19 and TRBJ1-5; 8 nucleotides agree with TRBD1. The CDR3 has 15 residues. Germline V gives CDR1 LNHDA, CDR2 SQIVND (reference sequence). With 5 bases clipped from V and 7 bases from J, the junction kept 10 bases outside the gene matches. The CDR3 is CASSFDGQGRQPQHF. The CDR3 DNA reads as TGTGCCAGTAGTTTTGATGGACAGGGCAGGCAGCCCCAGCATTTT.

This clone showed up just a few times. The gene calls are TRBV7-9 and TRBJ1-6; no clear D gene. This CDR3 is built from 14 residues. Looked up from germline, CDR1 is SEHNR and CDR2 is FQNEAQ (reference sequence). Deletions cut 5 bases from V and 8 bases from J, with 13 bases between. The CDR3 loop is CASSPGRSDSPLHF. The DNA of the CDR3 is TGTGCCAGCAGCCCGGGTAGGAGCGATTCACCCCTCCACTTT.

To note about this clone: At one end the junction does not follow the germline gene, possibly because of a read error. The rearrangement uses TRBV11-2 and TRBJ2-4; 12 nucleotides match TRBD2. Germline CDR1 and CDR2: SGHAT and FQNNGV. The CDR3 is 19 amino acids. In nucleotides, the CDR3 is TGTGCCAGCAGCCTCAGACTAGCGGGGGCCACGCGTACCAAAAACAATCAGTACTTC. This gives the protein CASSLRLAGATRTKNNQYF.

This clone was recorded a few times. This chain links TRBV6-6 with TRBJ2-2; no clear D. Germline CDR1 is MNHNY and CDR2 is SVGAGI (reference sequence). The V and J ends lost 5 bases and 7 bases respectively, with 23 bases between them. The CDR3 spans 17 residues. The CDR3 DNA is TGTGCCAGCAGTCCTTTGCTCCAGCCTAGTACGGGCGGGGAGCTGTTTTTT. Translation: CASSPLLQPSTGGELFF.

The rearrangement uses TRBV7-2 and TRBJ1-2; D is possibly TRBD1 (6 bases). The CDR3 loop spans 14 amino acids. CDR1 SGHTA and CDR2 FQGNSA come from the germline V gene. V shed 5 bases and J shed 4 bases, with 14 bases lying between them. The CDR3 DNA is TGTGCCAGCAGCCGCGCGGGGGCCCTCTATGGCTACACCTTC. Amino acids: CASSRAGALYGYTF. Variable domain in full (rest from reference TRBV7-2 and TRBJ1-2): GAGVSQSPSNKVTEKGKDVELRCDPISGHTALYWYRQSLGQGLEFLIYFQGNSAPDKSGLPSDRFSAERTGGSVSTLTIQRTQQEDSAVYLCASSRAGALYGYTFGSGTRLTVV.

This chain links TRBV30 with TRBJ1-2, with D uncertain. CDR3 length: 13 residues. Per germline, CDR1 GTSNPN and CDR2 SVGIG (reference sequence). V shed 2 bases and J shed 7 bases, with 14 bases lying between them. The DNA for the CDR3 is TGTGCCTGGAGTACAGTCTTGTTCGGTGGCTACACCTTC. It is translated as CAWSTVLFGGYTF.

The V and J genes are TRBV7-9 and TRBJ1-1; no reliable D call. From germline, CDR1 is SEHNR and CDR2 FQNEAQ (reference sequence). With 1 base removed from V and 6 bases from J, the gap between germline ends came to 9 bases. This CDR3 contains 13 residues. In DNA form, the CDR3 reads TGTGCCAGCAGCTTAGTCGGCGGGGCTGAAGCTTTCTTT. It yields the protein CASSLVGGAEAFF.

This clone has a single count. This chain links TRBV5-5 with TRBJ1-2; D remains ambiguous. Per germline, CDR1 SGHKS and CDR2 YYEKEE (reference sequence). The V end was cut by 1 base, the J end by 8 bases, with 15 bases between. The CDR3 length is 14 residues. CDR3 DNA: TGTGCCAGCAGCTTGCTCACGGGGATAGAGGGCTACACCTTC. Translating gives CASSLLTGIEGYTF. The entire variable domain, with the rest obtained from reference TRBV5-5 and TRBJ1-2, is as follows: DAGVTQSPTHLIKTRGQQVTLRCSPISGHKSVSWYQQVLGQGPQFIFQYYEKEERGRGNFPDRFSARQFPNYSSELNVNALLLGDSALYLCASSLLTGIEGYTFGSGTRLTVV.

The CDR3 protein is CASSLALAGITGELFF. The CDR3 DNA is TGTGCCAGCAGCTTAGCCCTAGCGGGGATAACCGGGGAGCTGTTTTTT. The chain carries TRBV13 and TRBJ2-2, with 9 bases that match TRBD2. The CDR3 totals 16 residues. The trim removed 1 base at V and 5 bases at J, leaving 5 bases unmatched. Germline V gene data show CDR1 as PRHDT and CDR2 as FYEKMQ (reference sequence).

The chain uses TRBV7-2 and TRBJ1-2, with D possibly being TRBD1 (6 bases). Germline V gene lookup returns CDR1 SGHTA and CDR2 FQGNSA. This CDR3 is 16 amino acids long. V was clipped by 5 bases and J by 4 bases, with 20 bases between them. The CDR3, as DNA: TGTGCCAGCAGCCCCGAGTCCGGACAGAAACGCTATGGCTACACCTTC. Translated, it gives CASSPESGQKRYGYTF.

This clone has a single count. The chain uses TRBV9 and TRBJ2-5; 15 nucleotides line up with TRBD2. The germline CDR1 and CDR2 sequences are SGDLS and YYNGEE. CDR3 length equals 18 residues. V lost 3 bases and J lost 5; bases outside the gene matches: 11. CDR3: CASSGTSGGAAVGETQYF. The CDR3 DNA sequence: TGTGCCAGCAGCGGGACTAGCGGGGGGGCCGCCGTCGGGGAGACCCAGTACTTC.

J is TRBJ2-2 and V is TRBV19; 8 bases align to TRBD1. The ends lost 10 bases at V and 0 bases at J; junction bases unmatched: 4. Germline CDR1 LNHDA, CDR2 SQIVND (reference sequence). This CDR3 has 14 amino acids. DNA for the CDR3: TGTGCCACTGAGGACAGGGCGAACACCGGGGAGCTGTTTTTT. This encodes CATEDRANTGELFF.

The V and J genes are TRBV7-8 and TRBJ1-6; 7 bases agree with TRBD1. The CDR3 extends over 13 amino acids. V shed 5 bases and J 10 bases; nucleotides not matched to a gene: 5. Germline lookup yields CDR1 SGHVS and CDR2 FQNEAQ. CDR3 protein: CASSRPGGSPLHF. The CDR3 DNA follows: TGTGCCAGCAGCAGACCAGGGGGATCACCCCTCCACTTT.

The rearrangement uses TRBV18 and TRBJ2-4; 8 positions match TRBD2. Germline V gene lookup returns CDR1 KGHSH and CDR2 LQKENI. With 3 bases clipped from V and 0 bases from J, the junction kept 13 bases outside the gene matches. This CDR3 is 19 amino acids long. In DNA form, the CDR3 reads TGTGCCAGCTCACCTAGACTAGCGAGGGAGACTATAGCCAAAAACATTCAGTACTTC. It specifies CASSPRLARETIAKNIQYF.

The chain couples TRBV7-2 to TRBJ1-4; D ambiguous. V was clipped by 1 base and J by 3 bases, with 9 bases between them. This CDR3 contains 15 residues. Per the germline V gene, CDR1 is SGHTA and CDR2 is FQGNSA. The CDR3 sequence: CASSLDGLANEKLFF. The CDR3, as DNA: TGTGCCAGCAGCTTAGACGGGTTGGCTAATGAAAAACTGTTTTTT.